The next 27 T cell receptor beta chains were all read from a single sample in a study of cytomegalovirus exposure and HLA in healthy donors. The PCR was carried out with 60 Vbeta primers and 13 Jbeta primers. Generated by immunoSEQ multiplex PCR, the TCRdb table keeps only in-frame clones and is missing some. The sample includes about 150,000 clones, 70% to 85% of them seen just once. Sequencing was performed on PBMCs. These receptors came from a man aged 25 to 40 in good health and CMV-seronegative.

The V call is TRBV6-1, the J call TRBJ2-5, with TRBD2 as a possible D gene (6 bases). The V end lost 3 bases, the J end lost 6 bases, and 17 bases lay between the germline ends. CDR1 and CDR2 from the germline V gene are MNHNS and SASEGT. The CDR3 totals 15 residues. CDR3 in amino acids: CASSDTVTGGKTQYF. Here the CDR3 DNA reads TGTGCCAGCAGTGATACCGTTACAGGCGGGAAGACCCAGTACTTC.

This clone was observed a single time. V is TRBV19 and J is TRBJ1-1; unclear D gene. This CDR3 has 13 amino acids. The V gene lost 3 bases and the J gene lost 6 bases, with 11 bases spanning the gap. Per germline, CDR1 LNHDA and CDR2 SQIVND (reference sequence). The CDR3 reads CASSIGGGAEAFF. CDR3 coding DNA: TGTGCCAGTAGTATTGGAGGAGGAGCTGAAGCTTTCTTT.

The chain is built from TRBV13 and TRBJ1-2; D unresolved. V lost 1 base and J 6 bases, leaving 12 bases between the germline ends. The CDR3 is made up of 14 amino acids. Germline V gene sequence: CDR1 PRHDT, CDR2 FYEKMQ (reference sequence). The CDR3 nucleotides read TGTGCCAGCAGCTTAGATACGGGGAGGGATGGCTACACCTTC. This gives the protein CASSLDTGRDGYTF.

This clone appeared once. CDR3 bases: TGTGCCAGCAGCTTATACGGGAACGGGGAGCTGTTTTTT. Residues: CASSLYGNGELFF. The V gene is TRBV7-2, the J gene TRBJ2-2; maybe TRBD2 (5 bases). V lost 2 bases and J 7 bases, leaving 8 bases between the germline ends. Germline CDR1 reads SGHTA; CDR2 reads FQGNSA. CDR3 length equals 13 residues.

J is TRBJ1-1 and V is TRBV7-2, with D possibly TRBD1 on 5 matching bases. Trimming cost V 4 bases and J 4 bases, with 16 bases left between them. CDR1 and CDR2 (germline): SGHTA, FQGNSA. This CDR3 has 15 amino acids. This CDR3 is CASSSARQPSTEAFF. The CDR3 coding sequence is TGTGCCAGCAGCTCCGCTAGACAGCCGAGCACTGAAGCTTTCTTT. The full variable domain, with the rest looked up from reference TRBV7-2 and TRBJ1-1, is GAGVSQSPSNKVTEKGKDVELRCDPISGHTALYWYRQSLGQGLEFLIYFQGNSAPDKSGLPSDRFSAERTGGSVSTLTIQRTQQEDSAVYLCASSSARQPSTEAFFGQGTRLTVV.

Remarks on this clone: Germline is not matched at one junction end, which may reflect a read error. The V call is TRBV7-9, the J call TRBJ2-3, with 12 bases fitting TRBD2. Germline V lookup: CDR1 SEHNR, CDR2 FQNEAQ (reference sequence). The CDR3 has 18 residues. The DNA for the CDR3 is TGTTCCAGCAGCTTACTAGCGGGGGGAAGGGGGCGCACAGATACGCAGTATTTT. Translating gives CSSSLLAGGRGRTDTQYF.

This clone was recorded a few times. The chain couples TRBV5-4 to TRBJ2-3, with TRBD2 matching over 7 bases. The CDR3 runs to 14 residues. The V gene end was trimmed by 7 bases and the J gene end by 0 bases; junction bases not matched to a gene: 5. Germline CDR1 reads SGHNT; CDR2 reads YYREEE (reference sequence). The CDR3 is CASGEGVSTDTQYF. CDR3 DNA sequence: TGTGCCAGCGGGGAGGGAGTAAGCACAGATACGCAGTATTTT.

The chain has TRBV19 and TRBJ1-6; 8 bases map to TRBD1. The J segment lost 7 bases and the V segment lost 6 bases, leaving 2 bases of the junction unmatched. The CDR3 has 13 amino acids. Per the germline V gene, CDR1 is LNHDA and CDR2 is SQIVND (reference sequence). CDR3 DNA sequence: TGTGCCAGTAGGTACAGGGGGAATTCACCCCTCCACTTT. As protein: CASRYRGNSPLHF.

The chain has TRBV5-1 and TRBJ2-7; possible D gene TRBD2, 5 bases. This CDR3 is built from 13 residues. CDR1 and CDR2 (germline): SGHRS, YFSETQ. Trimming took off 5 bases at V and 2 bases at J, with 11 bases between the two ends. DNA of the CDR3: TGCGCCAGCAGAGTTAGCGTAACCTACGAGCAGTACTTC. Translation gives CASRVSVTYEQYF.

The V gene is TRBV28, the J gene TRBJ1-1, with TRBD1 as a possible D gene (5 bases). Germline V gives CDR1 MDHEN, CDR2 SYDVKM. Trimming took 2 bases from V and 4 from J, leaving 8 bases between them. The CDR3 extends over 13 amino acids. CDR3 amino acids: CASSLPGGTEAFF. The CDR3 nucleotides read TGTGCCAGCAGTTTACCGGGGGGCACTGAAGCTTTCTTT. The whole variable domain, filled in from reference TRBV28 and TRBJ1-1, reads DVKVTQSSRYLVKRTGEKVFLECVQDMDHENMFWYRQDPGLGLRLIYFSYDVKMKEKGDIPEGYSVSREKKERFSLILESASTNQTSMYLCASSLPGGTEAFFGQGTRLTVV.

This clone was picked up a small number of times. The chain carries TRBV7-9 and TRBJ2-7, with a possible D match to TRBD1 (5 bases). Trimming removed 4 bases from V and 2 bases from J, with 12 bases in between. The CDR3 spans 14 residues. Germline loops: CDR1 SEHNR, CDR2 FQNEAQ (reference sequence). CDR3 DNA sequence: TGTGCCAGCAGCTCCGGCGCAGGGACCTACGAGCAGTACTTC. Translating gives CASSSGAGTYEQYF.

The V and J genes are TRBV25-1 and TRBJ2-3; a weak D match, TRBD1 (5 bases). V was trimmed by 3 bases and J by 0 bases, leaving 10 bases between them. CDR1 and CDR2 from the germline V gene are MGHDK and SYGVNS. This CDR3 has 15 residues. The CDR3 DNA follows: TGTGCCAGCAGTGATTACAGGATTAGCACAGATACGCAGTATTTT. This sequence encodes CASSDYRISTDTQYF.

The chain combines TRBV5-4 with TRBJ2-5; TRBD1 might be the D (5 bases). Germline assignment: CDR1 SGHNT and CDR2 YYREEE (reference sequence). V lost 0 bases, J lost 3 bases, and 9 bases lay in between. The CDR3 extends over 14 amino acids. The CDR3 loop reads CASSLDRREETQYF. The CDR3 bases are TGTGCCAGCAGCTTGGATCGCAGGGAAGAGACCCAGTACTTC.

V usage is TRBV5-4 and J usage is TRBJ2-5; 9 positions agree with TRBD1. This CDR3 has 16 residues. V shed 4 bases and J 5 bases; nucleotides not matched to a gene: 12. The germline CDR1 and CDR2 sequences are SGHNT and YYREEE (reference sequence). The CDR3 is CASSPWTGADSETQYF. In DNA form, the CDR3 reads TGTGCCAGCAGCCCCTGGACAGGGGCGGATTCGGAGACCCAGTACTTC.

For the CDR3, the DNA is TGTGCCAGCAGCCTGGGGACTAGCGGGGGGGCGGCAGATACGCAGTATTTT. As protein: CASSLGTSGGAADTQYF. The V and J genes are TRBV5-4 and TRBJ2-3, with 16 bases that match TRBD2. The V gene's germline CDR1 is SGHNT and CDR2 YYREEE (reference sequence). V lost 4 bases, J lost 4 bases, and 6 bases stayed unmatched. This CDR3 is 17 amino acids long.

This chain joins TRBV2 and TRBJ2-1, with a weak D call TRBD2 (7 bases). V lost 4 bases, J lost 5 bases, and 12 bases lay in between. Germline loops: CDR1 SNHLY, CDR2 FYNNEI. The CDR3 runs to 14 residues. The CDR3 is CASSAGRGHNEQFF. CDR3 coding DNA: TGTGCCAGCAGTGCAGGGCGGGGGCACAATGAGCAGTTCTTC.

This chain connects TRBV5-6 to TRBJ1-4; D is undetermined. In germline, CDR1 is SGHDT, CDR2 YYEEEE. The CDR3 has 14 amino acids. The V end was cut by 4 bases, the J end by 8 bases, with 15 bases between. For the CDR3, the DNA is TGTGCCAGCAGCCCTACGCAGGCGAGAGAAAAACTGTTTTTT. Its protein product is CASSPTQAREKLFF.

V gene TRBV30 combines with J gene TRBJ1-3; weak D call: TRBD1 (5 bases). Germline CDR1 is GTSNPN and CDR2 is SVGIG (reference sequence). Trimming cost V 2 bases and J 0 bases, with 11 bases left between them. This CDR3 spans 15 amino acids. CDR3: CAWSKGVLSGNTIYF. The CDR3 DNA reads TGTGCCTGGAGTAAAGGGGTCCTCTCTGGAAACACCATATATTTT. Full variable domain (rest looked up from reference TRBV30 and TRBJ1-3): SQTIHQWPATLVQPVGSPLSLECTVEGTSNPNLYWYRQAAGRGLQLLFYSVGIGQISSEVPQNLSASRPQDRQFILSSKKLLLSDSGFYLCAWSKGVLSGNTIYFGEGSWLTVV.

This clone was seen once. The rearrangement links TRBV10-3 to TRBJ2-3; D unclear. Trimming took off 2 bases at V and 6 bases at J, with 6 bases between the two ends. CDR3 length: 12 residues. Germline lookup yields CDR1 ENHRY and CDR2 SYGVKD. The CDR3 protein is CAISETSDTQYF. The CDR3 DNA reads TGTGCCATCAGTGAGACTTCGGATACGCAGTATTTT.

V gene TRBV6-5 combines with J gene TRBJ2-1, with D maybe TRBD2 (5 bases). V lost 0 bases and J 9 bases, leaving 12 bases between the germline ends. The germline gives CDR1 MNHEY, CDR2 SVGAGI. The CDR3 covers 14 residues. The CDR3 is CASSYSPLRGEQFF. The CDR3 DNA reads TGTGCCAGCAGTTACTCCCCCCTCCGGGGTGAGCAGTTCTTC.

The chain is built from TRBV18 and TRBJ2-3; TRBD2 might be the D (6 bases). Germline V gene data show CDR1 as KGHSH and CDR2 as LQKENI. CDR3 length: 16 residues. The germline V and J ends were trimmed by 3 bases and 1 base, with 14 bases remaining between them. Here the CDR3 reads CASSPRYSGGTDTQYF. For the CDR3, the DNA is TGTGCCAGCTCACCCCGATATAGCGGTGGCACAGATACGCAGTATTTT.

The rearrangement links TRBV28 to TRBJ1-1; 11 nucleotides agree with TRBD1. The CDR3 contains 14 residues. CDR1 MDHEN and CDR2 SYDVKM come from the germline V gene. Trimming removed 4 bases from V and 5 bases from J; junction bases left unmatched: 3. The CDR3 reads CASSSGQGVTEAFF. CDR3 nucleotides: TGTGCCAGCAGTTCGGGACAGGGGGTAACTGAAGCTTTCTTT.

The chain is built from TRBV5-1 and TRBJ2-1, with 9 positions matching TRBD1. In germline, CDR1 is SGHRS, CDR2 YFSETQ. This CDR3 region has 14 residues. V dropped 6 bases and J dropped 8; count of bases not matched to a gene: 9. The chain's CDR3 is CASTPGQGADEQFF. The CDR3 DNA reads TGCGCCAGCACCCCGGGACAGGGAGCTGATGAGCAGTTCTTC.

The V and J genes are TRBV6-5 and TRBJ2-7, with 10 bases identical to TRBD1. The CDR3 has 14 residues. J lost 2 bases, V lost 4 bases, and 2 bases had no gene match. From germline, CDR1 is MNHEY and CDR2 SVGAGI. CDR3 coding DNA: TGTGCCAGCAGTTCGGGACAGGGGACCTACGAGCAGTACTTC. It yields the protein CASSSGQGTYEQYF.

This clone appeared once. The chain has TRBV5-1 and TRBJ2-1; tentative D call: TRBD2 (5 bases). The germline V and J ends were trimmed by 0 bases and 1 base, with 5 bases remaining between them. CDR3 length: 14 amino acids. Germline CDR1 reads SGHRS; CDR2 reads YFSETQ. The CDR3 is CASSLGTSYNEQFF. CDR3 DNA sequence: TGCGCCAGCAGCTTGGGGACTTCCTACAATGAGCAGTTCTTC.

The V call is TRBV5-1, the J call TRBJ2-3; D perhaps matches TRBD1 (6 bases). The V end lost 5 bases, the J end lost 2 bases, and 15 bases lay between the germline ends. The CDR3 is made up of 15 amino acids. The V gene's germline CDR1 is SGHRS and CDR2 YFSETQ. The CDR3 protein is CASRQTPGATDTQYF. The DNA for the CDR3 is TGCGCCAGCAGACAGACCCCAGGGGCCACAGATACGCAGTATTTT.

In this sample, this clone turned up a few times. The rearrangement uses TRBV9 and TRBJ1-2; D possibly corresponds to TRBD1 (5 bases). This CDR3 is built from 12 residues. Germline assignment: CDR1 SGDLS and CDR2 YYNGEE. Trimming took off 5 bases at V and 7 bases at J, with 12 bases between the two ends. CDR3 coding DNA: TGTGCCAGCAGTGGGGGGGGTCGTGGCTACACCTTC. Encoded protein: CASSGGGRGYTF.